Below, 28 T cell receptor beta chains from the same sample are listed, as sequenced in a study of blood T cell repertoires in COVID-19 (dated by TCRdb to the early 2020s). Receptor amplification or capture employed the immunoSEQ multiplex PCR assay. TCRdb limited this immuneACCESS table to in-frame rearrangements with V and J called. A share of clones is missing; checked studies link under half to unresolved V genes, and the rest is unexplained. For this sample the table gives 55,000 to 75,000 clones, of which 70% to 85% were detected only once. The ten top clones hold approximately 16% of the sample. Sequencing was performed on peripheral blood. These receptors came from a man aged 80 or over with active COVID-19.

V is TRBV7-3 and J is TRBJ2-2; no reliable D call. CDR1 SGHTA and CDR2 FQGTGA come from the germline V gene. Trimming removed 0 bases at V and 1 base at J, with 3 bases between. This CDR3 contains 14 residues. The DNA for the CDR3 is TGTGCCAGCAGCTTAACTATGAACACCGGGGAGCTGTTTTTT. Translating it yields CASSLTMNTGELFF.

This clone occurred a few times. V gene TRBV25-1 combines with J gene TRBJ1-1; 8 bases line up with TRBD1. CDR3 length equals 16 residues. Looked up from germline, CDR1 is MGHDK and CDR2 is SYGVNS. V was pared by 3 bases and J by 3 bases, with 9 bases of the junction left unmatched. The CDR3 DNA reads TGTGCCAGCAGTGACCTTCGGACAGGGCGGGACACTGAAGCTTTCTTT. It translates to CASSDLRTGRDTEAFF. Full variable domain (rest looked up from reference TRBV25-1 and TRBJ1-1): EADIYQTPRYLVIGTGKKITLECSQTMGHDKMYWYQQDPGMELHLIHYSYGVNSTEKGDLSSESTVSRIRTEHFPLTLESARPSHTSQYLCASSDLRTGRDTEAFFGQGTRLTVV.

V usage is TRBV7-2 and J usage is TRBJ1-1, with TRBD1 matching over 7 bases. V dropped 5 bases and J dropped 5; count of bases not matched to a gene: 2. The germline V gene has CDR1 SGHTA and CDR2 FQGNSA. The CDR3 sequence is 12 residues long. The DNA for the CDR3 is TGTGCCAGCAGCCCGACAGGGACTGAAGCTTTCTTT. It encodes CASSPTGTEAFF.

V usage is TRBV5-1 and J usage is TRBJ2-2; TRBD2 agrees at 9 bases. The CDR3 sequence is 19 residues long. V shed 4 bases and J 7 bases; nucleotides not matched to a gene: 20. Germline CDR1 is SGHRS and CDR2 is YFSETQ. In DNA form, the CDR3 reads TGCGCCAGCAGCCCCGCGATGCGGGAGGGAACCCTCGGTGGCGGGGAGCTGTTTTTT. This gives the protein CASSPAMREGTLGGGELFF.

This clone was seen more than once but under ten times. The chain joins TRBV19 to TRBJ2-7; no clear D gene. This CDR3 comprises 15 residues. Trimming removed 6 bases at V and 0 bases at J, with 15 bases between. Germline V gene lookup returns CDR1 LNHDA and CDR2 SQIVND (reference sequence). The CDR3 bases are TGTGCCAGTAGCCTCGGGTCTACCATCTCCTACGAGCAGTACTTC. Residues: CASSLGSTISYEQYF.

The J gene is TRBJ2-1, the V gene TRBV25-1; no clear D gene. V was shortened by 3 bases and J by 3 bases, with 12 bases between the two germline ends. The CDR3 length is 15 residues. Per the germline V gene, CDR1 is MGHDK and CDR2 is SYGVNS. The CDR3 here is CASSDPGRVYNEQFF. The DNA for the CDR3 is TGTGCCAGCAGTGACCCCGGTCGAGTCTACAATGAGCAGTTCTTC.

The V gene is TRBV28, the J gene TRBJ2-5; D gene uncertain. The CDR3 spans 15 residues. Deletions cut 3 bases from V and 1 base from J, with 12 bases between. Germline V lookup: CDR1 MDHEN, CDR2 SYDVKM. CDR3 coding DNA: TGTGCCAGCAGTTTCACCAGGATACCCCAAGAGACCCAGTACTTC. As protein: CASSFTRIPQETQYF.

The chain is built from TRBV29-1 and TRBJ1-1, with TRBD1 identical over 7 bases. Germline loops: CDR1 SQVTM, CDR2 ANQGSEA. CDR3 length equals 13 residues. J was trimmed by 4 bases and V by 7 bases; bases with no gene match: 9. CDR3 protein: CSGTRGSSTEAFF. The CDR3 DNA reads TGCAGCGGAACCAGGGGGTCGAGCACTGAAGCTTTCTTT.

The rearrangement links TRBV11-3 to TRBJ2-1; the D gene is possibly TRBD2 (5 bases). V lost 3 bases, J lost 0 bases, and 12 bases lay in between. This CDR3 is 16 amino acids long. CDR1 is SGHNT, CDR2 YENEEA, per germline. This CDR3 is CASSFSGESSYNEQFF. In DNA, the CDR3 is TGTGCCAGCAGCTTTTCCGGGGAAAGCTCCTACAATGAGCAGTTCTTC.

CDR3 sequence reads: CASSQESLAGRGTQYF. CDR3 coding DNA: TGTGCCAGCAGCCAAGAAAGCCTAGCGGGGCGCGGTACGCAGTATTTT. The J gene is TRBJ2-3, the V gene TRBV3-1 (or the pseudogene TRBV3-2), with TRBD2 matching 9 bases. The CDR3 is 16 amino acids. Germline V gene data show CDR1 as LGHDT and CDR2 as YNNKEL (reference sequence). V was pared by 0 bases and J by 8 bases, with 9 bases of the junction left unmatched.

The chain carries TRBV30 and TRBJ2-1; 8 nucleotides line up with TRBD1. Losses at the gene ends were 4 bases for V and 2 bases for J; bases not matched to a gene: 7. Germline CDR1 reads GTSNPN; CDR2 reads SVGIG (reference sequence). This CDR3 has 15 amino acids. CDR3 protein: CAWIQRTGTYNEQFF. The CDR3 DNA follows: TGTGCCTGGATTCAAAGGACAGGGACCTACAATGAGCAGTTCTTC. Full variable domain (rest looked up from reference TRBV30 and TRBJ2-1): SQTIHQWPATLVQPVGSPLSLECTVEGTSNPNLYWYRQAAGRGLQLLFYSVGIGQISSEVPQNLSASRPQDRQFILSSKKLLLSDSGFYLCAWIQRTGTYNEQFFGPGTRLTVL.

The chain carries TRBV14 and TRBJ2-7; D is perhaps TRBD1 (6 bases). V was cut by 4 bases and J by 1 base, with 14 bases left in between. This CDR3 is 15 amino acids long. Germline CDR1 reads SGHDN; CDR2 reads FVKESK. The CDR3 region has the DNA TGTGCCAGCAGCCCATACCTCGACAGGTCCTACGAGCAGTACTTC. It codes for CASSPYLDRSYEQYF. Together with reference TRBV14 and TRBJ2-7, the CDR3 gives the full variable domain: EAGVTQFPSHSVIEKGQTVTLRCDPISGHDNLYWYRRVMGKEIKFLLHFVKESKQDESGMPNNRFLAERTGGTYSTLKVQPAELEDSGVYFCASSPYLDRSYEQYFGPGTRLTVT.

The chain combines TRBV19 with TRBJ2-2; D ambiguous. Germline loops: CDR1 LNHDA, CDR2 SQIVND (reference sequence). The CDR3 totals 16 residues. V dropped 3 bases and J dropped 2 bases, with 13 bases sitting between them. CDR3 sequence reads: CASSIRTNVNTGELFF. CDR3 nucleotide sequence: TGTGCCAGTAGTATTAGAACTAACGTTAACACCGGGGAGCTGTTTTTT.

This chain uses TRBV5-3 with TRBJ2-1; 14 bases match TRBD2. TRBV5-3 is filed as an ORF, its function uncertain. The CDR3 consists of 17 residues. V was pared by 4 bases and J by 2 bases, with 5 bases of the junction left unmatched. CDR3 in DNA: TGTGCCAGAAGCGGGACTAGCGGGGGCCAAGCCTACAATGAGCAGTTCTTC. This gives the protein CARSGTSGGQAYNEQFF.

The chain carries TRBV5-6 and TRBJ1-3; weak D call: TRBD1 (6 bases). The V end lost 2 bases, the J end lost 1 base, and 7 bases lay between the germline ends. From germline, CDR1 is SGHDT and CDR2 YYEEEE. The CDR3 is made up of 14 amino acids. This chain's CDR3 is CASSFQGSGNTIYF. The CDR3 DNA is TGTGCCAGCAGCTTTCAGGGGTCTGGAAACACCATATATTTT.

The V call is TRBV19, the J call TRBJ1-1; 8 bases line up with TRBD1. V gave up 5 bases and J gave up 0 bases; unmatched junction bases: 5. The CDR3 sequence is 15 residues long. Germline CDR1 LNHDA, CDR2 SQIVND (reference sequence). The CDR3 sequence: CASSVDRGMNTEAFF. DNA of the CDR3: TGTGCCAGTAGTGTCGACAGGGGTATGAACACTGAAGCTTTCTTT. The full variable domain, completed using reference TRBV19 and TRBJ1-1, is DGGITQSPKYLFRKEGQNVTLSCEQNLNHDAMYWYRQDPGQGLRLIYYSQIVNDFQKGDIAEGYSVSREKKESFPLTVTSAQKNPTAFYLCASSVDRGMNTEAFFGQGTRLTVV.

The genes are TRBV6-6 and TRBJ2-6, with 11 bases matching TRBD1. CDR3 length: 17 residues. Germline V gives CDR1 MNHNY, CDR2 SVGAGI (reference sequence). V lost 5 bases, J lost 1 base, and 4 bases stayed unmatched. DNA of the CDR3: TGTGCCAGCAGTCACGGACAGGGGGCTTCTGGGGCCAACGTCCTGACTTTC. The encoded protein is CASSHGQGASGANVLTF.

The rearrangement links TRBV18 to TRBJ2-7; tentative D call: TRBD2 (6 bases). CDR1 is KGHSH and CDR2 is LQKENI in the germline V gene. V was cut by 4 bases and J by 5 bases, with 12 bases left in between. The CDR3 totals 13 residues. CDR3 sequence reads: CASSLEGGNEQYF. For the CDR3, the DNA is TGTGCCAGCTCACTCGAGGGAGGAAACGAGCAGTACTTC.

CDR3 amino acids: CASSQPRGGEQFF. CDR3 nucleotides: TGCGCCAGCAGCCAACCCAGGGGTGGGGAGCAGTTCTTC. The chain joins TRBV4-3 to TRBJ2-1; D might be TRBD1 (6 bases). Germline V gene data show CDR1 as LGHNA and CDR2 as YSLEER. The CDR3 extends over 13 amino acids. V lost 2 bases and J 10 bases, leaving 12 bases between the germline ends.

This chain links TRBV19 with TRBJ2-1; perhaps TRBD2 as D (5 bases). The germline V gene has CDR1 LNHDA and CDR2 SQIVND (reference sequence). The CDR3 is made up of 12 amino acids. Trimming took 6 bases from V and 10 from J, leaving 13 bases between them. The CDR3 DNA is TGTGCCAGTAGCAAAGAATCGGGAGAGCAGTTCTTC. Translating gives CASSKESGEQFF.

This rearrangement joins TRBV15 to TRBJ2-7, with no clear D. The CDR3 length is 15 residues. Trimming shortened V by 1 base and J by 3 bases, and 13 bases separated the two germline ends. From germline, CDR1 is LNHNV and CDR2 YYDKDF (reference sequence). This CDR3 reads CATSRGVAGGYEQYF. The CDR3 DNA sequence: TGTGCCACCAGCAGAGGGGTGGCAGGTGGCTACGAGCAGTACTTC.

The sample holds a few counts of this clone. The V and J genes are TRBV7-3 and TRBJ2-1; TRBD2 matches 7 bases. V lost 2 bases to trimming and J lost 2 bases; unmatched junction nucleotides: 6. The length of the CDR3 is 16 residues. CDR1 and CDR2 from the germline V gene are SGHTA and FQGTGA. CDR3: CASSLDFGTTYNEQFF. The CDR3 coding sequence is TGTGCCAGCAGCTTAGACTTTGGGACTACCTACAATGAGCAGTTCTTC.

The chain joins TRBV4-2 to TRBJ1-6; possibly TRBD1 for D (6 bases). V lost 4 bases and J 10 bases, leaving 11 bases between the germline ends. This CDR3 region has 13 residues. CDR1 and CDR2 (germline): LGHNA, YNFKEQ. The CDR3 region has the DNA TGTGCCAGCAGCCCAAACAGGGAATCACCCCTCCACTTT. Amino acid sequence: CASSPNRESPLHF.

CDR3 region: CASSMGSLPRGEQYF. The CDR3 DNA sequence: TGTGCCAGTAGTATGGGGAGCCTACCCCGGGGGGAGCAGTACTTC. The chain has TRBV19 and TRBJ2-7, with D tentatively TRBD2 (6 bases). Germline-derived CDR1 and CDR2 are LNHDA and SQIVND (reference sequence). Trimming stripped 3 bases from V and 7 bases from J, with 19 bases between. This CDR3 spans 15 amino acids. The full variable domain, its missing parts supplied by reference TRBV19 and TRBJ2-7, is DGGITQSPKYLFRKEGQNVTLSCEQNLNHDAMYWYRQDPGQGLRLIYYSQIVNDFQKGDIAEGYSVSREKKESFPLTVTSAQKNPTAFYLCASSMGSLPRGEQYFGPGTRLTVT.

The V call is TRBV3-1 (or the pseudogene TRBV3-2), the J call TRBJ1-2; 8 nucleotides line up with TRBD1. The J segment lost 12 bases and the V segment lost 5 bases, leaving 14 bases of the junction unmatched. The germline V gene encodes CDR1 LGHDT and CDR2 YNNKEL (reference sequence). The CDR3 has 14 amino acids. In nucleotides, the CDR3 is TGTGCCAGCAGCAAGGGGGAGACAGGGGAAGGCCACACCTTC. Residues: CASSKGETGEGHTF.

The chain employs TRBV7-2 and TRBJ1-1, with TRBD1 identical over 8 bases. From germline, CDR1 is SGHTA and CDR2 FQGNSA. CDR3 length: 15 residues. Trimming removed 5 bases from V and 1 base from J; junction bases left unmatched: 6. CDR3 protein: CASSPTGDPNTEAFF. As DNA, the CDR3 is TGTGCCAGCAGCCCGACAGGGGATCCGAACACTGAAGCTTTCTTT.

The J gene is TRBJ2-1, the V gene TRBV15, with D tentatively TRBD1 (6 bases). This CDR3 spans 14 amino acids. Germline assignment: CDR1 LNHNV and CDR2 YYDKDF (reference sequence). The ends were cut back, 6 bases at V and 2 bases at J, with 11 bases in the middle. The CDR3 reads CATRQGFTYNEQFF. DNA for the CDR3: TGTGCCACCAGACAGGGTTTCACCTACAATGAGCAGTTCTTC.

V usage is TRBV9 and J usage is TRBJ1-4, with D possibly being TRBD1 (5 bases). CDR1 and CDR2 (germline): SGDLS, YYNGEE. This CDR3 has 13 amino acids. Trimming removed 0 bases from V and 5 bases from J, with 5 bases in between. The CDR3 DNA reads as TGTGCCAGCAGCGTAGCAGGGAATGAAAAACTGTTTTTT. Its protein is CASSVAGNEKLFF.